The present entry profiles one T cell receptor beta chain with its context. Its antigen is as yet unknown. The CDR3 is 15 residues long. CDR1 and CDR2 from the germline V gene are SGHAT and FQNNGV. The data were taken from a study of cytomegalovirus exposure and HLA in healthy donors. Primers included in the PCR were 60 Vbeta and 13 Jbeta primers. TCRdb keeps only in-frame clones here, not all; method: immunoSEQ multiplex PCR. This table holds about 110,000 clones, around four fifths found once. Study-wide points: Productive rates of about 90% or about 30% were seen for most TCR beta V segments in an earlier analysis.

The receptor was derived from a woman between 35 and 50 years old in good health and CMV-seropositive. Specimen: PBMCs. V is TRBV11-2 and J is TRBJ2-5; D unclear. The DNA end favors TRBJ2-7, so the J call may be wrong. The CDR3 nucleotides are TGTGCCAGCAGCTTAGGTGTAGGCGGCGCATACGAGCAGTACTTC. It specifies CASSLGVGGAYEQYF.